This TCR beta chain is from a study of T cell changes during pregnancy in multiple sclerosis. The CDR3 runs to 18 residues. V lost 3 bases to trimming and J lost 3 bases; unmatched junction nucleotides: 10. Germline CDR1 SGHRS, CDR2 YFSETQ. Method: immunoSEQ multiplex PCR; TCRdb's copy keeps in-frame clones and lacks some. The table shows under 6,000 clones, with about four fifths occurring only once. The chain links TRBV5-1 to TRBJ2-1; 12 nucleotides agree with TRBD2. Sequenced material: CD8+ T cells from peripheral blood mononuclear cells, taken in the second trimester of pregnancy. The origin of this receptor is a female donor in good health, enrolled as a control in a pregnancy study. CDR3 sequence: CASSWGGLAGWRYNEQFF. DNA for the CDR3: TGCGCCAGCAGCTGGGGCGGACTAGCGGGATGGCGCTACAATGAGCAGTTCTTC. Variable domain in full (rest from reference TRBV5-1 and TRBJ2-1): KAGVTQTPRYLIKTRGQQVTLSCSPISGHRSVSWYQQTPGQGLQFLFEYFSETQRNKGNFPGRFSGRQFSNSRSEMNVSTLELGDSALYLCASSWGGLAGWRYNEQFFGPGTRLTVL.